These 12 T cell receptor beta chains originate from one sample sequenced in a study of T cells in narcolepsy listed by TCRdb under 2018. The library was generated by the immunoSEQ multiplex PCR assay. Here the immuneACCESS table is served through TCRdb, limited to in-frame sequences with V and J called. Missing clones are a known gap in these copies; in checked studies unresolved V genes cover under half, and the rest lacks a known reason. In all, the sample holds about 35,000 clones, and approximately 80% of those were seen once. The ten biggest clones cover more than 1% of the sample. The specimen was memory (CD45RA-) CD4+ T cells from blood. The cell subset or site tag for this specimen amounts to: memory T cells sorted ex vivo from peripheral blood. These receptors all come from a human donor in good health.

This clone appeared once. This sequence joins TRBV6-4 and TRBJ1-1; possibly TRBD1 for D (5 bases). Germline V gene sequence: CDR1 MRHNA, CDR2 SNTAGT. This CDR3 has 15 residues. V was pared by 0 bases and J by 4 bases, with 12 bases between. The DNA for the CDR3 is TGTGCCAGCAGTGACTCAGAGGGGTGGGGCACTGAAGCTTTCTTT. Its translation is CASSDSEGWGTEAFF.

The rearrangement uses TRBV29-1 and TRBJ2-1; D might be TRBD1 (6 bases). The CDR3 extends over 14 amino acids. Germline V gene lookup returns CDR1 SQVTM and CDR2 ANQGSEA. V was trimmed by 0 bases and J by 6 bases, leaving 12 bases between them. CDR3 DNA sequence: TGCAGCGTTGAAGAAACAGGGATGGGCAATGAGCAGTTCTTC. Protein sequence: CSVEETGMGNEQFF.

This clone was observed a handful of times. This chain joins TRBV2 and TRBJ1-6, with D possibly TRBD1 on 6 matching bases. Germline lookup yields CDR1 SNHLY and CDR2 FYNNEI. Trimming removed 6 bases from V and 6 bases from J, with 15 bases in between. CDR3 length: 15 residues. CDR3: CASSPQTGPNSPLHF. The DNA for the CDR3 is TGTGCCAGCAGCCCCCAGACAGGCCCTAATTCACCCCTCCACTTT.

The V and J genes are TRBV5-4 and TRBJ2-1, with a possible D match to TRBD1 (6 bases). Trimming removed 4 bases at V and 4 bases at J, with 9 bases between. Germline V lookup: CDR1 SGHNT, CDR2 YYREEE (reference sequence). CDR3 length: 13 residues. The CDR3 region is CASSPRGYNEQFF. CDR3 nucleotide sequence: TGTGCCAGCAGCCCCAGGGGTTACAATGAGCAGTTCTTC.

The chain couples TRBV7-2 to TRBJ2-1; 13 positions agree with TRBD2. Germline V CDR1 and CDR2: SGHTA, FQGNSA. CDR3 length equals 15 residues. V lost 5 bases to trimming and J lost 4 bases; unmatched junction nucleotides: 2. CDR3 amino acids: CASSAGLAGYNEQFF. The CDR3 DNA reads as TGTGCCAGCAGCGCGGGACTAGCGGGGTACAATGAGCAGTTCTTC.

This clone occurred once. The gene calls are TRBV6-5 and TRBJ1-1, with 9 bases that match TRBD1. Germline-derived CDR1 and CDR2 are MNHEY and SVGAGI. The junction had 10 bases not matched to a gene; V was cut back by 6 bases and J by 5 bases. This CDR3 has 15 amino acids. CDR3 coding DNA: TGTGCCAGCAGACCCGCACAGGGGGCGGGAACTGAAGCTTTCTTT. Translation: CASRPAQGAGTEAFF.

V gene TRBV7-6 combines with J gene TRBJ1-5; 11 bases match TRBD1. The CDR3 spans 16 residues. The V segment lost 5 bases and the J segment 6 bases; nucleotides outside the gene matches: 9. CDR1 is SGHVS, CDR2 FNYEAQ, per germline. CDR3 sequence: CASSLRDRGGGQPQHF. CDR3 sequence (DNA): TGTGCCAGCAGCCTCCGGGACAGGGGGGGAGGTCAGCCCCAGCATTTT.

V gene TRBV11-2 combines with J gene TRBJ2-1; 7 bases are shared with TRBD2. Germline CDR1 is SGHAT and CDR2 is FQNNGV. Losses at the gene ends were 3 bases for V and 9 bases for J; bases not matched to a gene: 8. This CDR3 is built from 14 residues. In nucleotides, the CDR3 is TGTGCCAGCAGCTTTACGGGAGGCCCGAGTGAGCAGTTCTTC. Amino acids: CASSFTGGPSEQFF.

This clone is deemed medium-sized. The genes are TRBV19 and TRBJ1-4; possibly TRBD1 for D (5 bases). Germline V CDR1 and CDR2: LNHDA, SQIVND (reference sequence). This CDR3 has 11 amino acids. V was shortened by 10 bases and J by 7 bases, with 10 bases between the two germline ends. In DNA form, the CDR3 reads TGTGCCACCAGGGAAGGTGAAAAACTGTTTTTT. This sequence encodes CATREGEKLFF.

The CDR3 DNA follows: TGTGCCAGCAGCTCCGACAGGGGTTCTGGAAACACCATATATTTT. Amino acid sequence: CASSSDRGSGNTIYF. This chain links TRBV7-2 with TRBJ1-3; 8 nucleotides match TRBD1. CDR1 is SGHTA, CDR2 FQGNSA, per germline. The CDR3 runs to 15 residues. Losses at the gene ends were 4 bases for V and 1 base for J; bases not matched to a gene: 3.

This clone was observed a single time. The chain carries TRBV6-5 and TRBJ2-5; 8 bases agree with TRBD2. This CDR3 has 13 amino acids. After removal of 4 bases from V and 4 bases from J, the junction contained 2 bases not matched to a gene. In germline, CDR1 is MNHEY, CDR2 SVGAGI. The DNA of the CDR3 is TGTGCCAGCAGTTCAAGCGGGGGAGAGACCCAGTACTTC. The encoded protein is CASSSSGGETQYF.

V is TRBV6-5 and J is TRBJ1-3; D is perhaps TRBD1 (5 bases). This CDR3 is built from 16 residues. Trimming stripped 4 bases from V and 0 bases from J, with 13 bases between. Germline values: CDR1 MNHEY, CDR2 SVGAGI. The DNA of the CDR3 is TGTGCCAGCAGTTCCCGGGACCCCGGCTCTGGAAACACCATATATTTT. Translating gives CASSSRDPGSGNTIYF.